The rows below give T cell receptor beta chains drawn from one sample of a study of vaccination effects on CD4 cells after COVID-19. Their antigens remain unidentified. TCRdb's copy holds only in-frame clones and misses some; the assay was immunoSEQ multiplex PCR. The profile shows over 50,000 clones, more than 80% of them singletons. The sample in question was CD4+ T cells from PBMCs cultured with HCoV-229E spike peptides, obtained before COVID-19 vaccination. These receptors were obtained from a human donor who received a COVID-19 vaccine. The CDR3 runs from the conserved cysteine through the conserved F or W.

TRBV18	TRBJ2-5	CASSRGLAETQYF
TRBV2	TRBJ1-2	CASSGNYYGYTF
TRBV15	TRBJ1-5	CATSRGQLSNQPQHF
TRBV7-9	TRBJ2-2	CASSLNTGELFF
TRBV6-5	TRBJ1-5	CASSPGVLSNQPQHF
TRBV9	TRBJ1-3	CASSPQEGEGNTIYF
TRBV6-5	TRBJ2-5	CASSTSGAGETQYF
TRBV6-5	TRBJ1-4	CASSYSGEKLFF
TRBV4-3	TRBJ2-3	CASSQEAGGPPDTQYF
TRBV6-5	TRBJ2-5	CASCRTLVGETQYF
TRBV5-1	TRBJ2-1	CASSLLRQGNNEQFF
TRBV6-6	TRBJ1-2	CASTRREYGYTF
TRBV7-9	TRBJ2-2	CASSFFAGGALPGELFF
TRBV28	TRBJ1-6	CASRSIDGLYNSPLHF
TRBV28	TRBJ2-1	CASSETGMGYNEQFF
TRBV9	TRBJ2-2	CASSVGGLANTGELFF
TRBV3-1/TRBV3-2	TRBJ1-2	CASSQEGYGYTF
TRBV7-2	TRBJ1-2	CASSETGGIELGYGYTF
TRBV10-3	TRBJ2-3	CAISSQGVVDTQYF
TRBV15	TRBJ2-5	CATSRQGAGETQYF
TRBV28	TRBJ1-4	CASQGTNEKLFF
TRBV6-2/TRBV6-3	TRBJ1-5	CASSYGSNQPQHF
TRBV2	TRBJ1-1	CASRGDGNTEAFF
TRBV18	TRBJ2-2	CASSRGLVPGELFF
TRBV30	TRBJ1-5	CAWSRDGDQPQHF
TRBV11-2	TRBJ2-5	CASSFRATGDVAIGETQYF
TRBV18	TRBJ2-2	CASSLVLAGELFF
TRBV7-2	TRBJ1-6	CASSLYLHRNSPLHF
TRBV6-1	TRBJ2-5	CASSEAGTGGKTQYF
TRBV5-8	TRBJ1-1	CASSFSLDGGGAFF
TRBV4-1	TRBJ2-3	CASSQRTGNPDTQYF
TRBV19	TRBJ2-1	CASSMSHEQFF
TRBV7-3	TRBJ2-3	CASSPGGPPDTQYF
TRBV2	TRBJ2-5	CASSDTRPQETQYF
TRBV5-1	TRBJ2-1	CASSPRTSGGNQQFF
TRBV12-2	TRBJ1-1	CASRLSLGCRRGTEAFF
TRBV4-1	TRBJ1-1	CASSPRDITEAFF
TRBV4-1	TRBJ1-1	CASSQVRGTEAFF
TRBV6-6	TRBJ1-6	CASSRLAGTGYNSPLHF
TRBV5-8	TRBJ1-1	CASPSGGGESTEAFF
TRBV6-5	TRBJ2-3	CAADTSWRNTQYF
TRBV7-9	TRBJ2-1	CASSLKGRLNEQFF
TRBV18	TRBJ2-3	CASSPLPPGDRGPDTQYF
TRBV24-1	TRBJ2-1	CATSGGWQRVNEQFF
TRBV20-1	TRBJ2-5	CSARIGETQYF
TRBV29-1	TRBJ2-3	CSVGKGGRGTDTQYF
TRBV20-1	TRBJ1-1	CSASFDTIRNEAFF
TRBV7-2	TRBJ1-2	CASSLTEYGYTF
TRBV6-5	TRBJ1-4	CASSYRENEKLFF
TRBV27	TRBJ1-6	CASSRQANWSPLHF